Here is one T cell receptor (beta chain) with its context. TCRdb passed the 5' RACE reads through MiXCR, listing each CDR3 protein once. Of roughly 150,000 distinct CDR3 sequences listed, around 15% were seen once; the top ten hold more than 25%. The data were taken from a study of T-cell memory formation after mild COVID-19. Between the trimmed V and J ends, which lost 3 bases and 2 bases, there was a span of 20 bases. Germline CDR1 reads SGHVS; CDR2 reads FNYEAQ. CDR3 length equals 17 residues. Sequenced input: PBMCs or a T cell subset sorted from them (not recorded which). The TCR originated in an adult woman who had mild COVID-19 (a few samples of this study predate the infection). Cell type and time point are not known. The chain carries TRBV7-6 and TRBJ2-7; a possible D gene is TRBD2 (6 bases). In nucleotides, the CDR3 is TGTGCCAGCAGCTTCGGGGGTGGCGGGGCGAGTCCCTACGAGCAGTACTTC. Translating gives CASSFGGGGASPYEQYF.